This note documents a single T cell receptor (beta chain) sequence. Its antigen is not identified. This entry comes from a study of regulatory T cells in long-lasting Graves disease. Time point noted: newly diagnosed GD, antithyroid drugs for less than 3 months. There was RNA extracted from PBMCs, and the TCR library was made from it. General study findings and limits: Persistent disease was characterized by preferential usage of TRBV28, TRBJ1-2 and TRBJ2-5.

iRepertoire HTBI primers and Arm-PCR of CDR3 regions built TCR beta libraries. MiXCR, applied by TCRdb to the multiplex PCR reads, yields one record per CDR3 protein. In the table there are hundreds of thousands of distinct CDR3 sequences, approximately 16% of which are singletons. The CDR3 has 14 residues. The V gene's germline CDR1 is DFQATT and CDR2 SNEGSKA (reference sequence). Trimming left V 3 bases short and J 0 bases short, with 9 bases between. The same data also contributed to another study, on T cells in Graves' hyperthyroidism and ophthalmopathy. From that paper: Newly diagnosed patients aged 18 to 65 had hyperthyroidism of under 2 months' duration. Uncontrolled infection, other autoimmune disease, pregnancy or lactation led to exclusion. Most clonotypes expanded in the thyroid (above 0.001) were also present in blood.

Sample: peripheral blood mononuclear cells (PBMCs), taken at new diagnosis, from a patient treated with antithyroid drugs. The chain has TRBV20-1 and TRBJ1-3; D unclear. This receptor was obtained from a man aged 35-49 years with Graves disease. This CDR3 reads CSARKGPSGNTIYF. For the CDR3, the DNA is TGCAGTGCTAGGAAAGGTCCCTCTGGAAACACCATATATTTT.